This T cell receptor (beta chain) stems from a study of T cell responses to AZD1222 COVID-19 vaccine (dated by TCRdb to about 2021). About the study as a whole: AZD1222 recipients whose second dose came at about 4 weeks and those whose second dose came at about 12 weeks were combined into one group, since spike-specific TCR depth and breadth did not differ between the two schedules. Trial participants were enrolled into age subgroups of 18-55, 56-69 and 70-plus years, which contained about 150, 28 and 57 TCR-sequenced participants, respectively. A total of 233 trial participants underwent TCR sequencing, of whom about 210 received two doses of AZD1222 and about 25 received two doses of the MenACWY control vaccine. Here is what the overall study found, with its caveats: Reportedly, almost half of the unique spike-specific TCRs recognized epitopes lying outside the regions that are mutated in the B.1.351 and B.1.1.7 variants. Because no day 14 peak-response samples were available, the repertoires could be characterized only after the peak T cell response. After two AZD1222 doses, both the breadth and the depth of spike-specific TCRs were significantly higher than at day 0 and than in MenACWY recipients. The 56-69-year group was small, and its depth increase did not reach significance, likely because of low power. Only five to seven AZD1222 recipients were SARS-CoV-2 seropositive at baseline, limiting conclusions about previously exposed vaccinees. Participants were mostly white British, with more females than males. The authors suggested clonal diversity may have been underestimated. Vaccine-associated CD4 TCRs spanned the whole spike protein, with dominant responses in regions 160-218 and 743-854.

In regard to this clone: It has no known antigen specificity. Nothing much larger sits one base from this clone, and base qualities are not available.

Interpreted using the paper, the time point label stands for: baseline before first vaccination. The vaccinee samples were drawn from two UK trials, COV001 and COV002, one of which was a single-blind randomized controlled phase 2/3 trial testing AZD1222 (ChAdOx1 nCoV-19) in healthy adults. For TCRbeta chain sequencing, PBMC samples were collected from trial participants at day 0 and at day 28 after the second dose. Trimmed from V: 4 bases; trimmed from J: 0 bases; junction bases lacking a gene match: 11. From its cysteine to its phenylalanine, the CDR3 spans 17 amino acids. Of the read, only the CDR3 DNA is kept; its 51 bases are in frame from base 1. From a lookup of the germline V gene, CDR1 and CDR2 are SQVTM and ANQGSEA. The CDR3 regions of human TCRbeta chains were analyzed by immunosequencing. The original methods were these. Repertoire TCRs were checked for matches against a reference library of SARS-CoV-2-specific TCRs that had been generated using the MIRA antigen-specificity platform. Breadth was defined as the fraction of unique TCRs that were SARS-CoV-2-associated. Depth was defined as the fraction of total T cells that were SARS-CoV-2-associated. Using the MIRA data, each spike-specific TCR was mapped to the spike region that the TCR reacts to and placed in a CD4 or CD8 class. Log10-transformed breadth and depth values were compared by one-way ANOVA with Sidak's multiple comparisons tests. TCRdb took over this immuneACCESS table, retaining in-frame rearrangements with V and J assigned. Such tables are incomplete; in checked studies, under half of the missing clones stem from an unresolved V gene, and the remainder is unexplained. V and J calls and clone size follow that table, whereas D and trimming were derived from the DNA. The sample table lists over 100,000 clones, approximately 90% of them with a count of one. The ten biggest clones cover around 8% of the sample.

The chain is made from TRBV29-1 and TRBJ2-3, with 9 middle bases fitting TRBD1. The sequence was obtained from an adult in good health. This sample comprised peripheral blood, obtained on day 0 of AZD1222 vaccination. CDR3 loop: CSVGLGTGKPSTDTQYF. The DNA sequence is TGCAGCGTTGGACTCGGGACAGGGAAACCGAGCACAGATACGCAGTATTTT.